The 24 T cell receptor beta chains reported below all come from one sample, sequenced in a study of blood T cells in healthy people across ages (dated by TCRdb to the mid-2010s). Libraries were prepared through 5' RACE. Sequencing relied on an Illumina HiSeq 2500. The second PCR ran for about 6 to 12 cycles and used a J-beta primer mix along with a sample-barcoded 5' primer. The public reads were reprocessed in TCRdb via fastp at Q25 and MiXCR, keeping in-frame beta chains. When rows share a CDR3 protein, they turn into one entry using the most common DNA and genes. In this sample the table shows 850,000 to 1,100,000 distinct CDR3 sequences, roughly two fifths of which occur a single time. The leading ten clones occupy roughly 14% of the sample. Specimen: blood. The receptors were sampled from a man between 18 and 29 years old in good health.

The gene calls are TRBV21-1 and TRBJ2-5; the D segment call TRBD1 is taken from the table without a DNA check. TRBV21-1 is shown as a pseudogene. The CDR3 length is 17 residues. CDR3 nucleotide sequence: TGTGCCAGCAGCAAAGGATCCCGACAGGGATCCCAAGAGACCCAGTACTTC. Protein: CASSKGSRQGSQETQYF.

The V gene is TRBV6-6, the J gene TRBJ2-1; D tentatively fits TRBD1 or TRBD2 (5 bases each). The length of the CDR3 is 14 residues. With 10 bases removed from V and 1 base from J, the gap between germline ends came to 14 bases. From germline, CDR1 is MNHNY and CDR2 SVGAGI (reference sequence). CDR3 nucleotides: TGTGCCACGGGTACCAGGGAGTCCTACAATGAGCAGTTCTTC. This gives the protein CATGTRESYNEQFF.

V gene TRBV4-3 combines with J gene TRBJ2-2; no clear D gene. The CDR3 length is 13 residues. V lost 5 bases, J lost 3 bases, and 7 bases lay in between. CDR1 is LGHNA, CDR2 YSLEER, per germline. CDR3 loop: CASSEDYTGELFF. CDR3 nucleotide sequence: TGCGCCAGCAGCGAGGATTACACCGGGGAGCTGTTTTTT.

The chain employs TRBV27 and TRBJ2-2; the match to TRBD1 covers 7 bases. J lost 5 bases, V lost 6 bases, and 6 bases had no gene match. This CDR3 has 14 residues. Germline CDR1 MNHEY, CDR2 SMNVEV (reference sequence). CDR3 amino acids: CASRYRGGTGELFF. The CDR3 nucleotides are TGTGCCAGCAGATACAGGGGTGGGACCGGGGAGCTGTTTTTT.

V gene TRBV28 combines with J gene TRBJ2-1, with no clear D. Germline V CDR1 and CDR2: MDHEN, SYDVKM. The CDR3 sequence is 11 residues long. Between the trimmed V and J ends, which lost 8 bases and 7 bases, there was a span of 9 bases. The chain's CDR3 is CASRSLNEQFF. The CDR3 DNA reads TGTGCCAGCCGTTCCCTTAATGAGCAGTTCTTC. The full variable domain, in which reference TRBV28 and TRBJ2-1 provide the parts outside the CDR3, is DVKVTQSSRYLVKRTGEKVFLECVQDMDHENMFWYRQDPGLGLRLIYFSYDVKMKEKGDIPEGYSVSREKKERFSLILESASTNQTSMYLCASRSLNEQFFGPGTRLTVL.

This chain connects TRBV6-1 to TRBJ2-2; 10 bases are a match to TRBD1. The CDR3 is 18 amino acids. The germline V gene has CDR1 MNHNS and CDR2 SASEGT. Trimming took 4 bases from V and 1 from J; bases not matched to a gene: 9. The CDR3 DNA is TGTGCCAGCAGTGGCAAGGGACAGGGGAATTGGAACACCGGGGAGCTGTTTTTT. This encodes CASSGKGQGNWNTGELFF.

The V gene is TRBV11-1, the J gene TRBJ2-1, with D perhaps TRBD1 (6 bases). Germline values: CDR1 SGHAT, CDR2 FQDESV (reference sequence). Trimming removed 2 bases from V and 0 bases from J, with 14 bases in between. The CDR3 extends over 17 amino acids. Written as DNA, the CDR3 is TGTGCCAGCAGCTTAAAGCAGGGGTCCAGCTCCTACAATGAGCAGTTCTTC. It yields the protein CASSLKQGSSSYNEQFF.

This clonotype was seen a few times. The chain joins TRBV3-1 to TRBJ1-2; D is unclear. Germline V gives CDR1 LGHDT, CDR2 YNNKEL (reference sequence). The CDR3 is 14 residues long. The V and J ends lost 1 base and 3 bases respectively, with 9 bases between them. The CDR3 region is CASSQGGYYYGYTF. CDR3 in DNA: TGTGCCAGCAGCCAAGGGGGATACTACTATGGCTACACCTTC. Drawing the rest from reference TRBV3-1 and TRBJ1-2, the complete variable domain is DTAVSQTPKYLVTQMGNDKSIKCEQNLGHDTMYWYKQDSKKFLKIMFSYNNKELIINETVPNRFSPKSPDKAHLNLHINSLELGDSAVYFCASSQGGYYYGYTFGSGTRLTVV.

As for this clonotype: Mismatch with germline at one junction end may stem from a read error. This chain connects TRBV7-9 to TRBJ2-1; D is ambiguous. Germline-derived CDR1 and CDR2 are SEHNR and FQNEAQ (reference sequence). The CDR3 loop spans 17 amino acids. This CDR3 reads CASSPRAWTSENNEQFF. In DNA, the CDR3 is TGTGCCAGCAGCCCTCGGGCATGGACCTCAGAGAACAATGAGCAGTTCTTT.

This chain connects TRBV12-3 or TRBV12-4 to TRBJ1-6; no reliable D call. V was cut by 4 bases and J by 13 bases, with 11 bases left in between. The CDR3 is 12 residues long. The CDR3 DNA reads TGTGCCAGCAGTTCCAGCGTTATGCCCCTCCACTTT. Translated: CASSSSVMPLHF.

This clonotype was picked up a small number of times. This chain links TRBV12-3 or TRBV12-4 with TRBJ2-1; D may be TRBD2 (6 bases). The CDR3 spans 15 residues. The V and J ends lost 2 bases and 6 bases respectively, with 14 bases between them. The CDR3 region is CASSLWRDVRNEQFF. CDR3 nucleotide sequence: TGTGCCAGCAGTTTATGGAGGGACGTCCGCAATGAGCAGTTCTTC.

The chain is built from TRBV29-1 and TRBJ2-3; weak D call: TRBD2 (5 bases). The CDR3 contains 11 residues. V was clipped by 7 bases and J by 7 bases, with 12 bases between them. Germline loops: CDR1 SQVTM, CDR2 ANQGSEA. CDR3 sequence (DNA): TGCAGCGGCAAGCCGGGATATACGCAGTATTTT. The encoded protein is CSGKPGYTQYF.

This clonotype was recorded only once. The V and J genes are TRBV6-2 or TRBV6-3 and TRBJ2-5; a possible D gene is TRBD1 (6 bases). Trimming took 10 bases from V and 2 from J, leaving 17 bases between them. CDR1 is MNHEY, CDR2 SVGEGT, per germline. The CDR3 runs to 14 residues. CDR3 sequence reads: CAISPRGWQETQYF. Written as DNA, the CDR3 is TGTGCCATTTCCCCAAGGGGGTGGCAAGAGACCCAGTACTTC.

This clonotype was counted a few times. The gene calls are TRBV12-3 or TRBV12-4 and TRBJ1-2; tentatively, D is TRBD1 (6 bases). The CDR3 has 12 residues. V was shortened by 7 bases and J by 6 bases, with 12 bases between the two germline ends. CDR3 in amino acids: CASTTAGDGYTF. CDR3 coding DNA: TGTGCCAGCACCACAGCAGGGGATGGCTACACCTTC.

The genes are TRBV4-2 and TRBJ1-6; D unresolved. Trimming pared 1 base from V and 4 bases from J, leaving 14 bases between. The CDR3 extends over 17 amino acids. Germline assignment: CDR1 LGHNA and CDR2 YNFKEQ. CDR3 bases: TGTGCCAGCAGCCAAGGTGTTACGGACGCATATAATTCACCCCTCCACTTT. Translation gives CASSQGVTDAYNSPLHF.

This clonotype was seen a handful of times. CDR3 DNA: TGCAGTGCAACCTGGGAGCAAGAGACCCAGTACTTC. Protein sequence: CSATWEQETQYF. The chain is built from TRBV20-1 and TRBJ2-5; possibly TRBD2 for D (5 bases). Trimming left V 6 bases short and J 2 bases short, with 10 bases between. The germline V gene has CDR1 DFQATT and CDR2 SNEGSKA (reference sequence). This CDR3 spans 12 amino acids.

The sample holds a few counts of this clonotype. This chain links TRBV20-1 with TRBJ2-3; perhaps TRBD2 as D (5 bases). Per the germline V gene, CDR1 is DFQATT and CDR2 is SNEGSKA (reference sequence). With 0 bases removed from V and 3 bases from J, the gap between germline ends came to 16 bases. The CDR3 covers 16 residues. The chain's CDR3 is CSARDYGVKRTDTQYF. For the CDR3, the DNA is TGCAGTGCTAGAGATTATGGGGTGAAGCGGACAGATACGCAGTATTTT.

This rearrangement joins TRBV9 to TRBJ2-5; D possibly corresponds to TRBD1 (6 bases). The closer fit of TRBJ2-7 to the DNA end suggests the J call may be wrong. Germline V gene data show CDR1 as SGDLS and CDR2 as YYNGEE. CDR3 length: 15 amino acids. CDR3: CASSVGQEFRHEQYF. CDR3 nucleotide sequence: TGTGCCAGCAGCGTAGGACAGGAATTTAGACACGAGCAGTACTTC.

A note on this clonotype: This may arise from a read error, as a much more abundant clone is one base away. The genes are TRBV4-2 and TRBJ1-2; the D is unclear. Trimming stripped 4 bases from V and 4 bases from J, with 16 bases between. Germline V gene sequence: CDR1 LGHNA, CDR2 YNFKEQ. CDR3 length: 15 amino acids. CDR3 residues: CASSLETGASYGYTF. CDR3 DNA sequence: TGTGCCAGCAGCCTAGAGACGGGAGCTAGCTATGGCTACACCTTC.

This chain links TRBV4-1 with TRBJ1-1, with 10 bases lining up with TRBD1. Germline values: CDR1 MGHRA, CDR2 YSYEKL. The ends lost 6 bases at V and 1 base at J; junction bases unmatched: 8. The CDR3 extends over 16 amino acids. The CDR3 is CASRRIGTGENTEAFF. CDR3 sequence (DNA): TGCGCCAGCAGGAGAATAGGGACAGGGGAGAACACTGAAGCTTTCTTT.

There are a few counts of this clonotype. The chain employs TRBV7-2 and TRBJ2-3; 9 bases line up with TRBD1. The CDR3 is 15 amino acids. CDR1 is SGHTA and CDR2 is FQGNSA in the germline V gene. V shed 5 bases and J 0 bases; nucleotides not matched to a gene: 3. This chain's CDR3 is CASSIGQGSTDTQYF. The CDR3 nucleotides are TGTGCCAGCAGCATCGGACAGGGGAGCACAGATACGCAGTATTTT.

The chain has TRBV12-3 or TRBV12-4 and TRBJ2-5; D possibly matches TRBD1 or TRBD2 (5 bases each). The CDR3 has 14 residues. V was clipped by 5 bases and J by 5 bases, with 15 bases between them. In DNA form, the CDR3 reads TGTGCCAGCAGTGCCGGGACGCAGCGGGAGACCCAGTACTTC. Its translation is CASSAGTQRETQYF.

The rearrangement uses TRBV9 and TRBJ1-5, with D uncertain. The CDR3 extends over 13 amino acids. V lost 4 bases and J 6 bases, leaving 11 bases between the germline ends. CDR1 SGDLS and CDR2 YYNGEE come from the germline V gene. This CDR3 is CASSPQMGQPQHF. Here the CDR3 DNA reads TGTGCCAGCAGCCCCCAGATGGGTCAGCCCCAGCATTTT.

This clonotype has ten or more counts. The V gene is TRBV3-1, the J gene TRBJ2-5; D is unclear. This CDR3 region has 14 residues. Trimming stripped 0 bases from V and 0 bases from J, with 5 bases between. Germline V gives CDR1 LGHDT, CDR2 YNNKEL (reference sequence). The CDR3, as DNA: TGTGCCAGCAGCCAAGATCTCAACCAAGAGACCCAGTACTTC. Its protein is CASSQDLNQETQYF.